This T cell receptor beta chain comes out of a study of cytomegalovirus exposure and HLA in healthy donors. Germline-derived CDR1 and CDR2 are SGHNT and YYREEE (reference sequence). This CDR3 region has 12 residues. Trimming took 0 bases from V and 4 from J, leaving 5 bases between them. The primer mix had 60 Vbeta and 13 Jbeta primers. TCRdb's table, derived via immunoSEQ multiplex PCR, lists solely in-frame clones and lacks some. The top ten hold approximately 1.2% of the sample, which has 100,000 to 150,000 clones, roughly 82% seen once. This TCR was sampled from a boy between 10 and 17 years old in good health and CMV-seronegative. The sequenced sample was PBMCs. The J gene is TRBJ2-7, the V gene TRBV5-4; D gene unclear. The CDR3: CASSLDTYEQYF. CDR3 bases: TGTGCCAGCAGCTTGGACACATACGAGCAGTACTTC.